This is a list of T cell receptor beta chains from one sample in a study of cytomegalovirus exposure and HLA in healthy donors. Only in-frame clones appear in the TCRdb table, and some are missing; sequencing was by immunoSEQ multiplex PCR. The data show about 160,000 clones, with roughly four fifths seen just once and roughly a tenth held by the top ten. Source material: PBMCs. These receptors all come from a man between 50 and 59 years old in good health and CMV-seropositive. Each CDR3 is given with its conserved first and last residue.

v_call: TRBV5-6
j_call: TRBJ2-7
cdr3_aa: CASRYLAAYEQYF

v_call: TRBV21-1
j_call: TRBJ2-7
cdr3_aa: CASSPDREIYEQYF

v_call: TRBV27
j_call: TRBJ2-7
cdr3_aa: CASSFLHEQYF

v_call: TRBV10-3
j_call: TRBJ1-6
cdr3_aa: CAIRADRARIDSPLHF

v_call: TRBV28
j_call: TRBJ1-5
cdr3_aa: CASSLSGSGGNQPQHF

v_call: TRBV5-4
j_call: TRBJ2-5
cdr3_aa: CASSSPQGEETQYF

v_call: TRBV5-1
j_call: TRBJ1-2
cdr3_aa: CASSFSTGLGGYTF

v_call: TRBV5-6
j_call: TRBJ2-5
cdr3_aa: CASSYGTGVSETQYF

v_call: TRBV30
j_call: TRBJ2-7
cdr3_aa: CAWSARLASSYEQYF

v_call: TRBV5-1
j_call: TRBJ2-7
cdr3_aa: CASSPGQGRGEQYF

v_call: TRBV7-9
j_call: TRBJ1-5
cdr3_aa: CSSSFSPDQPQHF

v_call: TRBV5-1
j_call: TRBJ2-5
cdr3_aa: CASSLARDSSETQYF

v_call: TRBV28
j_call: TRBJ2-2
cdr3_aa: CASSLRQGKSGELFF

v_call: TRBV28
j_call: TRBJ1-4
cdr3_aa: CASSFGHEKLFF

v_call: TRBV30
j_call: TRBJ2-6
cdr3_aa: CAWRMGGLGANVLTF

v_call: TRBV2
j_call: TRBJ2-1
cdr3_aa: CASSSGLLQFF

v_call: TRBV28
j_call: TRBJ2-5
cdr3_aa: CASSLGGSQETQYF

v_call: TRBV9
j_call: TRBJ2-5
cdr3_aa: CASSSAGSLWETQYF

v_call: TRBV30
j_call: TRBJ2-7
cdr3_aa: CASGTDTPAEQYF

v_call: TRBV4-2
j_call: TRBJ2-3
cdr3_aa: CASSHLQLAGDPNYSTDTQYF

v_call: TRBV4-3
j_call: TRBJ2-7
cdr3_aa: CASSPWTGKDEQYF

v_call: TRBV5-1
j_call: TRBJ1-3
cdr3_aa: CASSLQGAGNAIYF

v_call: TRBV28
j_call: TRBJ2-3
cdr3_aa: CASSLRGGGTDTQYF

v_call: TRBV5-1
j_call: TRBJ1-1
cdr3_aa: CASSLQGVTNTEAFF

v_call: TRBV11-2
j_call: TRBJ1-4
cdr3_aa: CASSQNRDGKLFF

v_call: TRBV5-8
j_call: TRBJ2-5
cdr3_aa: CATKTQYF

v_call: TRBV11-1
j_call: TRBJ2-3
cdr3_aa: CASGLAITDTQYF

v_call: TRBV5-1
j_call: TRBJ2-2
cdr3_aa: CASSPWTGTGELFF